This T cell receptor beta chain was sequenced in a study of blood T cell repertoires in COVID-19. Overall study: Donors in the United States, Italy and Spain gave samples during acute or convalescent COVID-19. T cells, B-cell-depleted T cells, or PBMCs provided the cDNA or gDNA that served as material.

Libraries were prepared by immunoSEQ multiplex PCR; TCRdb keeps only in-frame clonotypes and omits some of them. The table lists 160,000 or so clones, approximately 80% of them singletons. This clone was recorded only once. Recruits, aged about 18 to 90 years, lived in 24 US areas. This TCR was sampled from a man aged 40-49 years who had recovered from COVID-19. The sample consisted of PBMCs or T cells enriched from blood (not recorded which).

Here the CDR3 DNA reads TGTGCCAGCAGCCCAGGGACTAGTGGTCCAGATACGCAGTATTTT. Its translation is CASSPGTSGPDTQYF. The chain uses TRBV5-8 and TRBJ2-3, with TRBD2 matching over 8 bases. Germline lookup yields CDR1 SGHTS and CDR2 YDEGEE. CDR3 size: 15 residues. Unmatched junction bases numbered 8, after V lost 4 bases and J lost 4 bases.